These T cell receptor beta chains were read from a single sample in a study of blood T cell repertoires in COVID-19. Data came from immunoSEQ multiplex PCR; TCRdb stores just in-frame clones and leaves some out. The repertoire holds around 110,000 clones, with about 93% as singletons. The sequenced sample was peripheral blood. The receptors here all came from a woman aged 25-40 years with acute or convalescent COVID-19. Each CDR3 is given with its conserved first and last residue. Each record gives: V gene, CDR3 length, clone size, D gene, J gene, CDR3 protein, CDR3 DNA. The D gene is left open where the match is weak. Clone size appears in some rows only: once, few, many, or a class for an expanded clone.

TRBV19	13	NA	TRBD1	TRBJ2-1	CASSNNRGDEQFF	TGTGCCAGTAGTAACAACAGGGGCGATGAGCAGTTCTTC
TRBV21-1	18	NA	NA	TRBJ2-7	CASSGRTSGSIRPCEQYF	TGTGCCAGCAGCGGGCGGACTAGCGGGAGTATTAGGCCGTGCGAGCAGTACTTC
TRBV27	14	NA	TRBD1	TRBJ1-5	CASSSGTGSRPQHF	TGTGCCAGCAGTTCCGGGACAGGGTCGAGGCCCCAGCATTTT
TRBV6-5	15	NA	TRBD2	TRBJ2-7	CASSYSERGVAGQYF	TGTGCCAGCAGTTACTCGGAGCGGGGGGTCGCTGGGCAGTACTTC
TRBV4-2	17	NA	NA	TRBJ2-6	CASSQALDNSGANVLTF	TGTGCCAGCAGCCAAGCTTTGGACAATTCTGGGGCCAACGTCCTGACTTTC
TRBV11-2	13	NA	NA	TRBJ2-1	CASSTGQHNEQFF	TGTGCCAGCAGCACTGGGCAGCACAATGAGCAGTTCTTC
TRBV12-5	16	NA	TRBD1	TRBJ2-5	CASALRTGALQETQYF	TGTGCTAGTGCCCTACGGACAGGGGCCTTACAAGAGACCCAGTACTTC
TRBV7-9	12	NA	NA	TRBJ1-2	CASSLGRMRYTF	TGTGCCAGCAGCTTGGGGCGGATGCGCTACACCTTC
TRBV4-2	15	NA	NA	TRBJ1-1	CASSHPEREGTEAFF	TGTGCCAGCAGCCACCCGGAGCGGGAAGGCACTGAAGCTTTCTTT
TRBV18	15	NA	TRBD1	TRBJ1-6	CASSLGQGNNSPLHF	TGTGCCAGCTCACTGGGACAGGGCAATAATTCACCCCTCCACTTT
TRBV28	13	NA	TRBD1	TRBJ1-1	CASSLRGHTEAFF	TGTGCCAGCAGTTTAAGGGGGCACACTGAAGCTTTCTTT
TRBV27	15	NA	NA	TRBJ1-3	CASSASDSSGNTIYF	TGTGCCAGCAGTGCGTCCGACAGCTCTGGAAACACCATATATTTT
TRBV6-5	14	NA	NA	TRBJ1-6	CARLERSYNSPLHF	TGTGCCAGATTGGAAAGGAGCTATAATTCACCCCTCCACTTT
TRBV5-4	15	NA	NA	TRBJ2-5	CASSPDPGAQETQYF	TGTGCCAGCAGCCCCGACCCAGGGGCGCAAGAGACCCAGTACTTC
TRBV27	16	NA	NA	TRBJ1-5	CASSLRGSGGNQPQHF	TGTGCCAGCAGTTTAAGAGGATCAGGAGGGAATCAGCCCCAGCATTTT
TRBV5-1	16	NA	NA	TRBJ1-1	CASSLDGQGTGTEAFF	TGCGCCAGCAGCTTGGACGGGCAGGGGACGGGCACTGAAGCTTTCTTT
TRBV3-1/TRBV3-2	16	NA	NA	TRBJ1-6	CASSPAGPTYNSPLHF	TGTGCCAGCAGCCCCGCAGGGCCTACATATAATTCACCCCTCCACTTT
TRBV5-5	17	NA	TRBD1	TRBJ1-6	CASNKVDRVGGNSPLHF	TGTGCCAGCAACAAGGTCGACAGGGTAGGGGGTAATTCACCCCTCCACTTT
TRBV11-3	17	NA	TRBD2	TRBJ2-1	CASSLTSGTGSYNEQFF	TGTGCCAGCAGCTTAACTAGCGGGACTGGCTCCTACAATGAGCAGTTCTTC
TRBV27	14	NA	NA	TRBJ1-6	CASSFDRLNSPLHF	TGTGCCAGCAGTTTCGACAGACTCAATTCACCCCTCCACTTT
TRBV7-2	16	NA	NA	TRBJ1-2	CASSLALSGANYGYTF	TGTGCCAGCAGCTTAGCGCTTTCAGGGGCAAACTATGGCTACACCTTC
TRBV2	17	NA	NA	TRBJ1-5	CASSGGQANLIDQPQHF	TGTGCCAGCAGTGGAGGACAAGCAAACCTCATTGATCAGCCCCAGCATTTT
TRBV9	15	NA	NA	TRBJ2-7	CASSADPTGTYEQYF	TGTGCCAGCAGCGCCGACCCCACCGGGACCTACGAGCAGTACTTC
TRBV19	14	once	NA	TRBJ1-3	CASKEEVSGNTIYF	TGTGCCAGTAAGGAGGAAGTCTCTGGAAACACCATATATTTT
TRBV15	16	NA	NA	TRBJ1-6	CATSREGGNSGGPLHF	TGTGCCACCAGCAGAGAGGGGGGCAACTCGGGAGGTCCCCTCCACTTT
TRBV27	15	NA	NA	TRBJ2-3	CASSFGVYGTDTQYF	TGTGCCAGCAGTTTTGGAGTGTATGGCACAGATACGCAGTATTTT
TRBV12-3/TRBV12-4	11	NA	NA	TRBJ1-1	CASSFTDEAFF	TGTGCCAGCAGTTTTACAGATGAAGCTTTCTTT
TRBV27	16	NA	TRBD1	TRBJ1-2	CASSLTGGDTNYGYTF	TGTGCCAGCAGTTTGACAGGGGGAGATACTAACTATGGCTACACCTTC
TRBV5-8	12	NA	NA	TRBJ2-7	CASSLSVPGLYF	TGTGCCAGCAGCTTGTCTGTTCCAGGACTGTACTTC
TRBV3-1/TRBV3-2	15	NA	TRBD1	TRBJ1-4	CASSSTGVTNEKLFF	TGTGCCAGCAGCTCTACAGGGGTGACTAATGAAAAACTGTTTTTT
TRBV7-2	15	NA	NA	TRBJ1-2	CASSLALQGRQGYTF	TGTGCCAGCAGCTTAGCGCTACAGGGCCGGCAAGGCTACACCTTC
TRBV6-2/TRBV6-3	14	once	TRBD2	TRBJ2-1	CASSYLREEGEQFF	TGTGCCAGCAGTTACTTGCGGGAGGAGGGCGAGCAGTTCTTC
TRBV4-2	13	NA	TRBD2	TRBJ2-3	CASSQGLADTQYF	TGTGCCAGCAGCCAGGGACTAGCCGATACGCAGTATTTT
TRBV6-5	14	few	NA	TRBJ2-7	CASSYDWQGTATIF	TGTGCCAGCAGTTACGATTGGCAGGGGACGGCGACTATCTTC
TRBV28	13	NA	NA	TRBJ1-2	CAVRGAGSRGYTF	TGTGCCGTCCGAGGGGCGGGGTCGCGGGGCTACACCTTC
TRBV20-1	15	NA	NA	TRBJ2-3	CSASDRSAATDTQYF	TGCAGTGCTAGTGACCGAAGCGCAGCCACAGATACGCAGTATTTT
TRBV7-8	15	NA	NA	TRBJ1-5	CASSLNFLSNQPQHF	TGTGCCAGCAGCTTAAATTTTCTGAGCAATCAGCCCCAGCATTTT
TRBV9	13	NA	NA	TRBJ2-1	CASSVDQYNEQFF	TGTGCCAGCAGCGTAGACCAGTACAATGAGCAGTTCTTC
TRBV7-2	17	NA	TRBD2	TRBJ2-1	CASSLVLAGSSYNEQFF	TGTGCCAGCAGCTTAGTTCTAGCGGGGAGCTCCTACAATGAGCAGTTCTTC
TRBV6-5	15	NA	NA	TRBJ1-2	CASSRLLGADDGYTF	TGTGCCAGCAGCCGTTTGTTGGGGGCAGACGATGGCTACACCTTC
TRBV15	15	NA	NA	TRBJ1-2	CATSIDRQSNYGYTF	TGTGCCACCAGCATAGATAGACAGTCTAACTATGGCTACACCTTC
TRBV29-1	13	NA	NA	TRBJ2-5	CSALEPYQETQYF	TGCAGCGCCCTAGAGCCGTACCAAGAGACCCAGTACTTC
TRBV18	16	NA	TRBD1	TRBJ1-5	CASSPGGGQGSQPQHF	TGTGCCAGCTCACCCGGGGGGGGACAGGGCTCTCAGCCCCAGCATTTT
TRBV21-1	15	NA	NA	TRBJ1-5	CASSLLTGVNQPQHF	TGTGCCAGCAGCCTTCTGACAGGCGTCAATCAGCCCCAGCATTTT
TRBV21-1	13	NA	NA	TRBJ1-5	CASSKYGDQPQHF	TGTGCCAGCAGCAAATACGGGGATCAGCCCCAGCATTTT
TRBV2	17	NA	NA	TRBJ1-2	CAGNSGHLIVANYGYTF	TGTGCCGGGAACTCGGGACACCTGATAGTAGCTAACTATGGCTACACCTTC
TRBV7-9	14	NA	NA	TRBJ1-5	CASSLTDGGQPQHF	TGTGCCAGCAGCTTAACAGACGGGGGTCAGCCCCAGCATTTT
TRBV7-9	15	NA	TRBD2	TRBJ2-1	CASSPRTSGYNEQFF	TGTGCCAGCAGTCCTCGGACTAGCGGTTACAATGAGCAGTTCTTC
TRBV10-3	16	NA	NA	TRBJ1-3	CAISEFGLHSGNTIYF	TGTGCCATCAGTGAGTTTGGCCTGCACTCTGGAAACACCATATATTTT
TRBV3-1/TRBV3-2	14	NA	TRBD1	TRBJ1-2	CASSHQRTGVGYTF	TGTGCCAGCAGCCATCAACGGACAGGGGTCGGCTACACCTTC
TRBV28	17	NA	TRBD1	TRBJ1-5	CASSLSGTGSGNQPQHF	TGTGCCAGCAGTTTATCCGGGACAGGGTCTGGCAATCAGCCCCAGCATTTT
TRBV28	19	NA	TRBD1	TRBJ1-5	CASSSEGGESSWSNQPQHF	TGTGCCAGCAGTTCGGAAGGGGGCGAGTCAAGCTGGAGCAATCAGCCCCAGCATTTT
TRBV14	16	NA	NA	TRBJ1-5	CATRTGHEFSNQPQHF	TGTGCCACCCGGACGGGACACGAATTTAGCAATCAGCCCCAGCATTTT